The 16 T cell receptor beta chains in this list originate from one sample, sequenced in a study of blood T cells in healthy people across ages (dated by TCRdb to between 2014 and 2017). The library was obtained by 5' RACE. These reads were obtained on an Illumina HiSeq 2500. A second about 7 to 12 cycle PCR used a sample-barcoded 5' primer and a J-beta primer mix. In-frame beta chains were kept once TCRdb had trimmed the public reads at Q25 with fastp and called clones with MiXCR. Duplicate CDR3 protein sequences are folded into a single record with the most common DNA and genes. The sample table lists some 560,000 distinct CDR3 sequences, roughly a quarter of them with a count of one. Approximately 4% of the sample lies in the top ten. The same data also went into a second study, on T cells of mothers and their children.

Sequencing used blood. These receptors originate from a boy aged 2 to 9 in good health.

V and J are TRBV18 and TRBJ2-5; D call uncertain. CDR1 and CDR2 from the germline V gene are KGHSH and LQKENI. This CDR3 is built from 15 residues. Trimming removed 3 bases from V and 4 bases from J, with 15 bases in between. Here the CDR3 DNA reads TGTGCCAGCTCACCGTTGGTAGTCAAGGGAGAGACCCAGTACTTC. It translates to CASSPLVVKGETQYF.

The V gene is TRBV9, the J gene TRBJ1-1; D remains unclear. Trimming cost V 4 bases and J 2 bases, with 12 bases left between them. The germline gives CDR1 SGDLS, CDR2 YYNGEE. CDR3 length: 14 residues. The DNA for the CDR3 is TGTGCCAGCAGCCTCGGGTCTTCCAACACTGAAGCTTTCTTT. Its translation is CASSLGSSNTEAFF.

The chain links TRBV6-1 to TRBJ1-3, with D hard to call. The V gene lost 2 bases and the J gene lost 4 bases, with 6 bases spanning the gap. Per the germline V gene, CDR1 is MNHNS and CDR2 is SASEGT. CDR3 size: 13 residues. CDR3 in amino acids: CASSEFEGNTIYF. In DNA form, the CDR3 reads TGTGCCAGCAGTGAATTCGAAGGAAACACCATATATTTT.

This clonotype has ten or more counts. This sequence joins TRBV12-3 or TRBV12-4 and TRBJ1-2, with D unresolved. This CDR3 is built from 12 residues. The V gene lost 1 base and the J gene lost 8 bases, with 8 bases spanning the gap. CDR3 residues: CASSLGGLGYTF. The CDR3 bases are TGTGCCAGCAGTTTAGGAGGGCTCGGCTACACCTTC.

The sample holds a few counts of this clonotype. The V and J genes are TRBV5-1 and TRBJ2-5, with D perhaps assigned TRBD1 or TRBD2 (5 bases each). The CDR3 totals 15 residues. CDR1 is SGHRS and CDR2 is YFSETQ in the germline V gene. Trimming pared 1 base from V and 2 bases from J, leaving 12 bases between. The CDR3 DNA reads TGCGCCAGCAGCTTGCAGGGTGGGGGACAAGAGACCCAGTACTTC. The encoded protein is CASSLQGGGQETQYF.

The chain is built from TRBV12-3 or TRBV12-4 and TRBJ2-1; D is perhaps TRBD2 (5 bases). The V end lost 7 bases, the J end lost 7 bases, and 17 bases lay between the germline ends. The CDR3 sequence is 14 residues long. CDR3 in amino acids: CASIPTARLNEQFF. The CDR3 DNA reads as TGTGCCAGCATCCCGACGGCGCGACTAAATGAGCAGTTCTTC.

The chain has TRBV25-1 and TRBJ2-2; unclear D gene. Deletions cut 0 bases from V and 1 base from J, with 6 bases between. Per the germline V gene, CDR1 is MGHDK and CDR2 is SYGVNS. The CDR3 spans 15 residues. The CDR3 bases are TGTGCCAGCAGTGAATATAAACAGAACACCGGGGAGCTGTTTTTT. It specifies CASSEYKQNTGELFF.

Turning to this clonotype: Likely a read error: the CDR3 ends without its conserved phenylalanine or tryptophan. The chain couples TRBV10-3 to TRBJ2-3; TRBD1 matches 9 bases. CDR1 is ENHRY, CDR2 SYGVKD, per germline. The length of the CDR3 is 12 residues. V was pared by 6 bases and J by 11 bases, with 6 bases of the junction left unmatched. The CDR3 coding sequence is TGTGCCATCAGGGTAACAGGGGGCTTGCAGTATCTT. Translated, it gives CAIRVTGGLQYL.

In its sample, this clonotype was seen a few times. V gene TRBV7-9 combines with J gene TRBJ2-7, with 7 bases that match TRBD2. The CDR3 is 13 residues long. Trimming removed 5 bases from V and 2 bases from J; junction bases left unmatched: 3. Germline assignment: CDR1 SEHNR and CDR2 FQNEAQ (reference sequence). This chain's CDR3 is CASSREETYEQYF. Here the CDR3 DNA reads TGTGCCAGCAGCCGGGAGGAAACCTACGAGCAGTACTTC.

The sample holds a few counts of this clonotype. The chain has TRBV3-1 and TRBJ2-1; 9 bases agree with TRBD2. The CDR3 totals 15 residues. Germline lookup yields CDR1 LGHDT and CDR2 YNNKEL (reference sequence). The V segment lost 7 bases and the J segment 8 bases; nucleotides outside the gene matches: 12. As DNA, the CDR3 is TGTGCCAGCAACTTAGCGGGAGCATCGGGAGATGAGCAGTTCTTC. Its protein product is CASNLAGASGDEQFF.

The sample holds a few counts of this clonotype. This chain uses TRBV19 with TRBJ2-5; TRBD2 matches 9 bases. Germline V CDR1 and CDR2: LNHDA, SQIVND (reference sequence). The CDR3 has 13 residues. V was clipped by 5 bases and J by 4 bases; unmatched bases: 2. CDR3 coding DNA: TGTGCCAGTAGTTGGCGGGAGGGAGAGACCCAGTACTTC. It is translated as CASSWREGETQYF.

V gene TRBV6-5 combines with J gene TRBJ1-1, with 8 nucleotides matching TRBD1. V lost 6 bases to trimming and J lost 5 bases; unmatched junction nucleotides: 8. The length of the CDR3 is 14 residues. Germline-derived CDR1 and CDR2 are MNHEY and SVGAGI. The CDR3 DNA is TGTGCCAGCAGGGACAGGGAAAGAAGGACTGAAGCTTTCTTT. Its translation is CASRDRERRTEAFF.

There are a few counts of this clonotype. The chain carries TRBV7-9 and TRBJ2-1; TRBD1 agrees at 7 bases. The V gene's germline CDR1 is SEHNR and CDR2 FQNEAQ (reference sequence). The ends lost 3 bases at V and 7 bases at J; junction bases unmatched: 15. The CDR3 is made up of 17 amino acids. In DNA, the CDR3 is TGTGCCAGCAGCTTCCCCCCAAGACAGGGCGTGGGGAATGAGCAGTTCTTC. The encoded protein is CASSFPPRQGVGNEQFF.

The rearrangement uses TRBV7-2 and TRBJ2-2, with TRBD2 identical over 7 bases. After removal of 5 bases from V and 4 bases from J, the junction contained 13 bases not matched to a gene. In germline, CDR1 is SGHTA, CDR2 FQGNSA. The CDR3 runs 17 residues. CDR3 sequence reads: CASSVKGGGTVTGELFF. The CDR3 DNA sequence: TGTGCCAGCAGCGTTAAGGGCGGGGGTACTGTCACCGGGGAGCTGTTTTTT.

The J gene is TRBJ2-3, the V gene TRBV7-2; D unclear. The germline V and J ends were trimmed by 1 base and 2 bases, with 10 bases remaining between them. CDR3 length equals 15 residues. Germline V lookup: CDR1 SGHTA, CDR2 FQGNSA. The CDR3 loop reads CASSLVWRNTDTQYF. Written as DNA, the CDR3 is TGTGCCAGCAGCTTAGTCTGGCGGAACACAGATACGCAGTATTTT.

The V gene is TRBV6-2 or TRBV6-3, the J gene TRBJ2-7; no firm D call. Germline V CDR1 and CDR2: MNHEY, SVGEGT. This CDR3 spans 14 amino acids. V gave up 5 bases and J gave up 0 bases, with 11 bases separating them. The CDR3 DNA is TGTGCCAGCAGTCCTACGGAGCGCTCCTACGAGCAGTACTTC. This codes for CASSPTERSYEQYF.